Below, 18 T cell receptor beta chains from the same sample are listed, as sequenced in a study of T cells in Graves' hyperthyroidism and ophthalmopathy. It was RNA transcripts that yielded the amplified TCR beta CDR3 regions. A first-round RT-PCR of the TCR CDR3 used the HTBI primer set. From the multiplex PCR reads, TCRdb called clonotypes with MiXCR, one entry per CDR3 protein. Among more than 350,000 distinct CDR3 sequences listed, roughly 15% were seen once. Sequencing was done on a sample of blood. These receptors originate from a woman in her 30s with Graves' ophthalmopathy.

This clonotype was counted many times. The chain carries TRBV20-1 and TRBJ2-5; 11 nucleotides match TRBD1. This CDR3 is built from 16 residues. Germline V lookup: CDR1 DFQATT, CDR2 SNEGSKA (reference sequence). V shed 2 bases and J 11 bases; nucleotides not matched to a gene: 16. The CDR3 sequence is CSARPPLDRGRAPQYF. CDR3 sequence (DNA): TGCAGTGCTAGACCTCCATTGGACAGGGGGCGAGCGCCACAGTACTTC.

The chain carries TRBV19 and TRBJ2-3; no reliable D call. V was clipped by 3 bases and J by 6 bases, with 28 bases between them. The CDR3 is made up of 19 amino acids. Germline CDR1 reads LNHDA; CDR2 reads SQIVND (reference sequence). The CDR3 coding sequence is TGTGCCAGTAGTATTCACCCAAATGATTGGGCAACAAAATCCGATACGCAGTATTTT. It codes for CASSIHPNDWATKSDTQYF.

This clonotype was picked up many times. The chain employs TRBV28 and TRBJ2-7, with 10 bases aligning to TRBD1. This CDR3 has 14 residues. Losses at the gene ends were 5 bases for V and 7 bases for J; bases not matched to a gene: 8. Germline assignment: CDR1 MDHEN and CDR2 SYDVKM. The CDR3 protein is CASSPPGQGWEQYF. Written as DNA, the CDR3 is TGTGCCAGCAGTCCCCCGGGACAGGGGTGGGAGCAGTACTTC.

The table lists this clonotype with many counts. At one boundary the junction diverges from the germline segment, which might be a read error. The chain employs TRBV7-7 and TRBJ2-3; 7 positions match TRBD2. This CDR3 region has 15 residues. Germline assignment: CDR1 SSHAT and CDR2 FNYEAQ (reference sequence). The CDR3 sequence: CASSRSGDPPDTQYF. The DNA for the CDR3 is TGTGCTAGCAGCAGAAGCGGGGATCCCCCGGATACGCAGTATTTT.

This clonotype was observed many times. This chain uses TRBV27 with TRBJ1-1; 9 bases align to TRBD1. The trim removed 6 bases at V and 5 bases at J, leaving 10 bases unmatched. Per the germline V gene, CDR1 is MNHEY and CDR2 is SMNVEV (reference sequence). CDR3 size: 15 residues. The CDR3 coding sequence is TGTGCCAGCAGCATAACGACAGGGGGGTTAACTGAAGCTTTCTTT. This encodes CASSITTGGLTEAFF.

This clonotype was found many times. The chain couples TRBV6-1 to TRBJ1-1; the D is unclear. CDR1 and CDR2 from the germline V gene are MNHNS and SASEGT. The CDR3 length is 14 residues. Trimming stripped 5 bases from V and 3 bases from J, with 13 bases between. Written as DNA, the CDR3 is TGTGCCAGCAGTTATGCCAGGTGGGACACTGAAGCTTTCTTT. Its translation is CASSYARWDTEAFF.

This clonotype came up many times. The gene calls are TRBV6-2 or TRBV6-3 and TRBJ1-5; D remains ambiguous. Germline values: CDR1 MNHEY, CDR2 SVGEGT. There are 13 residues in the CDR3. V lost 4 bases and J 5 bases, leaving 9 bases between the germline ends. For the CDR3, the DNA is TGTGCCAGCAGTTCCTACAGCTATCAGCCCCAGCATTTT. This encodes CASSSYSYQPQHF.

There are many counts of this clonotype. The chain combines TRBV7-6 with TRBJ2-7; 9 bases are a match to TRBD2. Germline V CDR1 and CDR2: SGHVS, FNYEAQ. The CDR3 is 15 amino acids. V lost 5 bases, J lost 4 bases, and 9 bases stayed unmatched. This chain's CDR3 is CASSTIAGAKYEQYF. The CDR3 DNA reads as TGTGCCAGCAGCACTATAGCGGGGGCAAAGTACGAGCAGTACTTC.

Many counts were recorded for this clonotype. The rearrangement joins TRBV5-1 to TRBJ2-7, with 9 bases identical to TRBD1. Trimming removed 3 bases from V and 2 bases from J; junction bases left unmatched: 9. This CDR3 has 16 amino acids. Germline V CDR1 and CDR2: SGHRS, YFSETQ. CDR3 residues: CASSSAVDRGPYEQYF. For the CDR3, the DNA is TGCGCCAGCAGCTCAGCAGTGGACAGGGGCCCCTACGAGCAGTACTTC.

This clonotype was recorded many times. The chain combines TRBV6-1 with TRBJ2-2, with D perhaps TRBD1 (5 bases). In germline, CDR1 is MNHNS, CDR2 SASEGT. The CDR3 runs to 14 residues. V lost 6 bases to trimming and J lost 5 bases, with 13 bases between them. CDR3 sequence reads: CASSLRVATGELFF. The CDR3 DNA is TGTGCCAGCAGCCTCAGGGTTGCGACCGGGGAGCTGTTTTTT.

This clonotype was recorded many times. V and J are TRBV12-3 or TRBV12-4 and TRBJ2-5; D gene ambiguous. The CDR3 totals 12 residues. Trimming cost V 4 bases and J 5 bases, with 8 bases left between them. CDR3 nucleotides: TGTGCCAGCAGTTCCTTTCAGGAGACCCAGTACTTC. This gives the protein CASSSFQETQYF.

CDR3 protein: CASSRLAGGIQETQYF. In DNA, the CDR3 is TGTGCCAGCAGTAGGCTAGCGGGGGGAATTCAAGAGACCCAGTACTTC. This rearrangement joins TRBV6-2 or TRBV6-3 to TRBJ2-5; TRBD2 matches 11 bases. The V gene end was trimmed by 5 bases and the J gene end by 2 bases; junction bases not matched to a gene: 7. Germline CDR1 and CDR2: MNHEY and SVGEGT. The CDR3 covers 16 residues.

The V and J genes are TRBV24-1 and TRBJ2-1; 13 bases match TRBD2. J lost 9 bases, V lost 4 bases, and 11 bases had no gene match. The CDR3 length is 17 residues. Germline V lookup: CDR1 KGHDR, CDR2 SFDVKD. The CDR3 is CATSDLPTSGGASEQFF. CDR3 DNA sequence: TGTGCCACCAGTGACCTCCCCACTAGCGGGGGGGCCAGTGAGCAGTTCTTC.

Of note for this clonotype: Compared with germline, one end of the junction differs, possibly owing to a read error. V gene TRBV7-7 combines with J gene TRBJ2-5, with D possibly TRBD1 on 5 matching bases. The CDR3 consists of 13 residues. CDR1 is SSHAT, CDR2 FNYEAQ, per germline (reference sequence). CDR3 residues: CASSNRSRETQYF. In DNA form, the CDR3 reads TGTGCTAGCAGTAACAGGAGTAGAGAGACCCAGTACTTC.

This clonotype was detected many times. This rearrangement joins TRBV7-8 to TRBJ2-1; D is possibly TRBD2 (6 bases). Trimming removed 8 bases from V and 7 bases from J, with 18 bases in between. The CDR3 covers 14 residues. Looked up from germline, CDR1 is SGHVS and CDR2 is FQNEAQ. The CDR3 coding sequence is TGTGCCAGCTTTATCGGGGGACCGGAGAATGAGCAGTTCTTC. Its protein product is CASFIGGPENEQFF.

The genes are TRBV11-2 and TRBJ1-3; D is possibly TRBD1 (5 bases). Trimming stripped 1 base from V and 0 bases from J, with 7 bases between. CDR3 length: 15 residues. Germline V gene data show CDR1 as SGHAT and CDR2 as FQNNGV. As DNA, the CDR3 is TGTGCCAGCAGCTTAGGGGGGGTCTCTGGAAACACCATATATTTT. It yields the protein CASSLGGVSGNTIYF. Full variable domain (remainder filled in from reference TRBV11-2 and TRBJ1-3): EAGVAQSPRYKIIEKRQSVAFWCNPISGHATLYWYQQILGQGPKLLIQFQNNGVVDDSQLPKDRFSAERLKGVDSTLKIQPAKLEDSAVYLCASSLGGVSGNTIYFGEGSWLTVV.

With regard to this clonotype: This may stem from a read error, because a much larger clone lies one nucleotide away. The CDR3 carries no conserved terminal phenylalanine or tryptophan, so it likely arises from a read error. This rearrangement joins TRBV2 to TRBJ2-3, with a tentative D call TRBD1 (6 bases). Germline-derived CDR1 and CDR2 are SNHLY and FYNNEI. This CDR3 comprises 14 residues. V was clipped by 6 bases and J by 5 bases, with 15 bases between them. The CDR3 nucleotides read TGTGCCAGCAGCCAACAGGGCGTGCAAGATACGCAGTATCTT. Protein: CASSQQGVQDTQYL.

A few counts support this clonotype. V usage is TRBV9 and J usage is TRBJ2-7, with D perhaps TRBD2 (6 bases). Trimming took off 3 bases at V and 4 bases at J, with 17 bases between the two ends. The germline gives CDR1 SGDLS, CDR2 YYNGEE. This CDR3 comprises 15 residues. The CDR3 nucleotides read TGTGCCAGCAGCGCAGAGGAGGGTTCCAATTACGAGCAGTACTTC. Translation gives CASSAEEGSNYEQYF.